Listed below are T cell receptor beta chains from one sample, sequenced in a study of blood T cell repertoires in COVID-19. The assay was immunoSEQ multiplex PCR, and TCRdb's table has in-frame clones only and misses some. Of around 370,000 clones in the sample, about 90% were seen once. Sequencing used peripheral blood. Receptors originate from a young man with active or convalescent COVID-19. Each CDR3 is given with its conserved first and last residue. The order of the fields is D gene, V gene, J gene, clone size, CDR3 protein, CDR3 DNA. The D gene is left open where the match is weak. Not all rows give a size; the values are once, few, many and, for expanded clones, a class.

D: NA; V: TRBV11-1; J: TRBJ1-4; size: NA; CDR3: CASSHRQREKLFF; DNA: TGTGCCAGCAGCCACCGGCAGCGTGAAAAACTGTTTTTT
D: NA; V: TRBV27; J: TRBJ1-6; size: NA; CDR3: CASSFLGGGANSPLHF; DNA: TGTGCCAGCAGTTTTCTTGGGGGGGGCGCGAATTCACCCCTCCACTTT
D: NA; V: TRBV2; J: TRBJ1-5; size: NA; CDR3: CASGGMINQPQHF; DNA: TGTGCCAGCGGAGGTATGATCAATCAGCCCCAGCATTTT
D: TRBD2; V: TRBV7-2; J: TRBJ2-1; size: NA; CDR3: CASSSLAGVYNEQFF; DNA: TGTGCCAGCAGCTCCCTAGCGGGAGTGTACAATGAGCAGTTCTTC
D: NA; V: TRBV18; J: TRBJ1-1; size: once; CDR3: CASSPREGEAFF; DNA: TGTGCCAGCTCACCACGGGAGGGAGAAGCTTTCTTT
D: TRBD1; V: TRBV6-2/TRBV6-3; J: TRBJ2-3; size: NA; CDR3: CASSYSTGGVRPDTQYF; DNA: TGTGCCAGCAGTTACTCGACAGGGGGCGTTCGCCCAGATACGCAGTATTTT
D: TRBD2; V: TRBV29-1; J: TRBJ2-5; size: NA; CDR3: CSVEERGGETQYF; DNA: TGCAGCGTTGAGGAGCGGGGGGGAGAGACCCAGTACTTC
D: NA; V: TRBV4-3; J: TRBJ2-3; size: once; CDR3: CASSQLASTDTQYF; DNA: TGCGCCAGCAGCCAGCTGGCTAGCACAGATACGCAGTATTTT
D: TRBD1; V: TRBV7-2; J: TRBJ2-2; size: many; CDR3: CASSRDRRTGELFF; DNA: TGTGCCAGCAGCAGGGACAGGAGGACCGGGGAGCTGTTTTTT
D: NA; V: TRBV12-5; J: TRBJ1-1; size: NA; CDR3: CASGLVPSIGVREGTEAFF; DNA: TGTGCTAGTGGTTTGGTACCAAGTATCGGGGTAAGGGAAGGCACTGAAGCTTTCTTT
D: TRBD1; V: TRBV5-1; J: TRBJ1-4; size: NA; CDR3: CASSPGGQGNNEKLFF; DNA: TGCGCCAGCAGCCCTGGGGGACAGGGGAACAATGAAAAACTGTTTTTT
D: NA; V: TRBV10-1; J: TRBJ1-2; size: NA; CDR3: CASSEEEGMDYGYTF; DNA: TGCGCCAGCAGTGAGGAGGAGGGGATGGACTATGGCTACACCTTC
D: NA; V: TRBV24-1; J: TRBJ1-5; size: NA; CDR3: CATSGDSGANQPQHF; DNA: TGTGCCACCAGTGGAGACTCCGGCGCCAATCAGCCCCAGCATTTT
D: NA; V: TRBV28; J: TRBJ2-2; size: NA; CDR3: CASSLAQINTGELFF; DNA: TGTGCCAGCAGTTTAGCCCAGATTAACACCGGGGAGCTGTTTTTT
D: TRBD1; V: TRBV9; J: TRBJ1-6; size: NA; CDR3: CASSISGTGVDSPLHF; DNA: TGTGCCAGCAGCATCTCCGGGACAGGGGTGGATTCACCCCTCCACTTT
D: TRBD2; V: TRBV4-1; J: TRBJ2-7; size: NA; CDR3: CASSQDGASGSEQYF; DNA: TGCGCCAGCAGCCAAGACGGGGCTAGCGGGAGCGAGCAGTACTTC
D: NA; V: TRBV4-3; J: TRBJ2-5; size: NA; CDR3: CASSQDPTGGTQYF; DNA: TGCGCCAGCAGCCAAGATCCGACAGGCGGGACCCAGTACTTC
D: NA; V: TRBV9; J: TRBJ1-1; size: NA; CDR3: CASSARVSTGFGTEAFF; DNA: TGTGCCAGCAGCGCCCGGGTAAGTACAGGGTTCGGCACTGAAGCTTTCTTT
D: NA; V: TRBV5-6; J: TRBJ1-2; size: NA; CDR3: CASSPRRGYGYTF; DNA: TGTGCCAGCAGCCCACGCCGGGGCTATGGCTACACCTTC
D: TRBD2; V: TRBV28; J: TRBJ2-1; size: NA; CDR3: CASSLSLAGLDNEQFF; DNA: TGTGCCAGCAGTTTGAGTTTAGCGGGACTTGACAATGAGCAGTTCTTC
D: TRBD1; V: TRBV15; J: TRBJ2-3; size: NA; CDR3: CATSSGNRGSTDTQYF; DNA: TGTGCCACCAGCAGCGGAAACAGGGGAAGCACAGATACGCAGTATTTT
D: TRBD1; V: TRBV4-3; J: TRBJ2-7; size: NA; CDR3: CASSHAAADRGYEQYF; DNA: TGCGCCAGCAGCCACGCGGCGGCCGACAGGGGCTACGAGCAGTACTTC
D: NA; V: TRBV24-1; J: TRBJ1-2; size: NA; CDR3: CATSARLFDGYTF; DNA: TGTGCCACCAGTGCTCGGTTATTTGATGGCTACACCTTC